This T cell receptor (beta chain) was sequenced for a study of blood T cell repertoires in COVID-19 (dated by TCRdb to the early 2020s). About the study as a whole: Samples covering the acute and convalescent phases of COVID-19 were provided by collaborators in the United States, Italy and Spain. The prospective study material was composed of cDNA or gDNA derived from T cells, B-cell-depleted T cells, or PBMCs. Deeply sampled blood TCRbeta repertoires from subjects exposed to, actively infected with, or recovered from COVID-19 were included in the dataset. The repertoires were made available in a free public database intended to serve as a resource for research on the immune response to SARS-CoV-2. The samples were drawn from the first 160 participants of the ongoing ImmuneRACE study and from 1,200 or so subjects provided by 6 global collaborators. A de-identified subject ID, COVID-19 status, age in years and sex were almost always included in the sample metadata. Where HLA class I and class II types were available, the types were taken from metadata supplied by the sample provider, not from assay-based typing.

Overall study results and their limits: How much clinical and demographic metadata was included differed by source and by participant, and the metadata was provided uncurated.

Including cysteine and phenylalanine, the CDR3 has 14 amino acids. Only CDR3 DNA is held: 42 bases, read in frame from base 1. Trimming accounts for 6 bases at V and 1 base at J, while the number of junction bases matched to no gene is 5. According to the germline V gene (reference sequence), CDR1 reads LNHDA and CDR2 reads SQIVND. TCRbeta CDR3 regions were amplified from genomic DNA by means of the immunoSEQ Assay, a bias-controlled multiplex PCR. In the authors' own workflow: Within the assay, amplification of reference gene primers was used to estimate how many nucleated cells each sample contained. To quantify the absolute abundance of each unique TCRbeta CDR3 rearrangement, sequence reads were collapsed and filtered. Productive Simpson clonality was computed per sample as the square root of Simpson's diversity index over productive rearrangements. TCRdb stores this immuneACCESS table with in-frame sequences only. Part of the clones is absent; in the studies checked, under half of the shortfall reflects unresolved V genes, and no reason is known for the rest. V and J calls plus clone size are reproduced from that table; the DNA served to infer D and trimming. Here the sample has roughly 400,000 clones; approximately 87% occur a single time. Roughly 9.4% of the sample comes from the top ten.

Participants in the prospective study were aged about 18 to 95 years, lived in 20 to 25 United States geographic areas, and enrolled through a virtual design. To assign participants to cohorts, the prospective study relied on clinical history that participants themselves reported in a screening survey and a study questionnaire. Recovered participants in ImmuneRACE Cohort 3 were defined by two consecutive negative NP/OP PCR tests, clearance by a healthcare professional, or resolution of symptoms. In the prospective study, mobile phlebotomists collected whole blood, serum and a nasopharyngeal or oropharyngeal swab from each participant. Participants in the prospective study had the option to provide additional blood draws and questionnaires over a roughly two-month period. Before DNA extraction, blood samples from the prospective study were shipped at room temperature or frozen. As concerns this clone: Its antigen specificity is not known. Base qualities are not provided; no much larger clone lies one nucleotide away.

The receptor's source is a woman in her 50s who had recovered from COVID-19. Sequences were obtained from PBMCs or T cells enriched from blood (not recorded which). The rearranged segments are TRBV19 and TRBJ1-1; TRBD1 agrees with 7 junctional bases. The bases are TGTGCCAGTAGCCACAGGGGAGGGAACACTGAAGCTTTCTTT. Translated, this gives CASSHRGGNTEAFF.